Listed here are 26 T cell receptor beta chains from one sample, sequenced in a study of cytomegalovirus exposure and HLA in healthy donors. 60 Vbeta and 13 Jbeta primers were used in PCR. The method was immunoSEQ multiplex PCR; TCRdb's version includes in-frame clones alone and lacks a portion of them. The table shows nearly 110,000 clones, with 70% to 80% occurring only once. The material sequenced was PBMCs. Source of these receptors: a female donor in good health and CMV-seronegative.

The chain employs TRBV9 and TRBJ2-3, with 11 bases identical to TRBD2. The CDR3 contains 15 residues. The ends lost 4 bases at V and 3 bases at J; junction bases unmatched: 4. Germline V gives CDR1 SGDLS, CDR2 YYNGEE. DNA for the CDR3: TGTGCCAGCAGCCCAGGGACTAGCGGAACAGATACGCAGTATTTT. Amino acids: CASSPGTSGTDTQYF.

In its sample, this clone was seen a few times. This rearrangement joins TRBV7-3 to TRBJ1-1; a possible D gene is TRBD1 (5 bases). Trimming pared 0 bases from V and 5 bases from J, leaving 7 bases between. This CDR3 region has 13 residues. Germline loops: CDR1 SGHTA, CDR2 FQGTGA. The CDR3 nucleotides are TGTGCCAGCAGCTTAACAGGGGTTACTGAAGCTTTCTTT. Translated: CASSLTGVTEAFF.

The CDR3 region is CASSFGARGWTGELFF. Here the CDR3 DNA reads TGTGCCAGCAGTTTCGGGGCCAGGGGGTGGACCGGGGAGCTGTTTTTT. The chain carries TRBV28 and TRBJ2-2; 7 bases agree with TRBD1. The CDR3 sequence is 16 residues long. The junction had 9 bases not matched to a gene; V was cut back by 3 bases and J by 5 bases. The germline V gene has CDR1 MDHEN and CDR2 SYDVKM.

The chain employs TRBV4-2 and TRBJ2-7; 7 nucleotides align to TRBD2. The germline V gene has CDR1 LGHNA and CDR2 YNFKEQ. The junction had 7 bases not matched to a gene; V was cut back by 0 bases and J by 2 bases. The CDR3 is made up of 16 amino acids. CDR3 amino acids: CASSQEAGVAAYEQYF. Written as DNA, the CDR3 is TGTGCCAGCAGCCAAGAGGCGGGGGTAGCAGCCTACGAGCAGTACTTC.

The chain uses TRBV11-2 and TRBJ2-5; D may be TRBD1 (5 bases). The CDR3 extends over 13 amino acids. CDR1 is SGHAT and CDR2 is FQNNGV in the germline V gene. V lost 2 bases and J 6 bases, leaving 10 bases between the germline ends. CDR3 loop: CASSLFRVKTQYF. The CDR3, as DNA: TGTGCCAGCAGCTTATTCAGGGTGAAGACCCAGTACTTC.

The rearrangement links TRBV2 to TRBJ2-7; D is possibly TRBD1 (5 bases). CDR1 and CDR2 (germline): SNHLY, FYNNEI. This CDR3 spans 14 amino acids. The ends were cut back, 7 bases at V and 3 bases at J, with 16 bases in the middle. This CDR3 reads CASNLKQGNYEQYF. CDR3 DNA sequence: TGTGCCAGCAATCTCAAGCAGGGAAACTACGAGCAGTACTTC.

This chain connects TRBV19 to TRBJ1-3, with D tentatively TRBD1 (6 bases). The V gene lost 4 bases and the J gene lost 0 bases, with 10 bases spanning the gap. Germline CDR1 is LNHDA and CDR2 is SQIVND (reference sequence). The CDR3 is made up of 15 amino acids. The CDR3, as DNA: TGTGCCAGTAGTACGGGACAATCCTCTGGAAACACCATATATTTT. Residues: CASSTGQSSGNTIYF.

The chain joins TRBV28 to TRBJ1-2; 8 bases are shared with TRBD1. J gave up 7 bases and V 6 bases, and 10 bases lay outside the gene matches. In germline, CDR1 is MDHEN, CDR2 SYDVKM. The CDR3 runs 14 residues. The CDR3 protein is CASREDQGAGGYTF. The DNA for the CDR3 is TGTGCCAGCAGGGAAGATCAGGGGGCCGGTGGCTACACCTTC.

V is TRBV7-9 and J is TRBJ2-1; D possibly corresponds to TRBD1 (6 bases). This CDR3 comprises 13 residues. Germline CDR1 SEHNR, CDR2 FQNEAQ (reference sequence). The V and J ends lost 5 bases and 6 bases respectively, with 11 bases between them. In DNA form, the CDR3 reads TGTGCCAGCAGCCATACAGGGCTCAATGAGCAGTTCTTC. Translating gives CASSHTGLNEQFF.

The rearrangement joins TRBV7-2 to TRBJ1-5; unclear D gene. The CDR3 covers 14 residues. With 3 bases removed from V and 3 bases from J, the gap between germline ends came to 9 bases. The germline V gene has CDR1 SGHTA and CDR2 FQGNSA. CDR3 loop: CASSLEGYNQPQHF. CDR3 coding DNA: TGTGCCAGCAGCTTGGAGGGCTACAATCAGCCCCAGCATTTT.

The chain recombines TRBV7-8 with TRBJ1-1, with 7 bases lining up with TRBD1. With 2 bases clipped from V and 2 bases from J, the junction kept 5 bases outside the gene matches. Looked up from germline, CDR1 is SGHVS and CDR2 is FQNEAQ. The CDR3 sequence is 15 residues long. The DNA for the CDR3 is TGTGCCAGCAGCTTATATGGGACAGATAACACTGAAGCTTTCTTT. It encodes CASSLYGTDNTEAFF.

This rearrangement joins TRBV10-3 to TRBJ2-5; D is unclear. Looked up from germline, CDR1 is ENHRY and CDR2 is SYGVKD. The CDR3 contains 13 residues. The V gene lost 11 bases and the J gene lost 6 bases, with 19 bases spanning the gap. CDR3 sequence: CASSLSPPKTQYF. Written as DNA, the CDR3 is TGTGCCTCCTCCCTAAGCCCCCCCAAGACCCAGTACTTC.

V gene TRBV7-9 combines with J gene TRBJ1-1; D uncertain. Germline loops: CDR1 SEHNR, CDR2 FQNEAQ (reference sequence). Trimming left V 3 bases short and J 9 bases short, with 11 bases between. The CDR3 is 12 amino acids. The CDR3 reads CASSFPGNQAFF. CDR3 DNA: TGTGCCAGCAGCTTTCCGGGGAATCAAGCTTTCTTT.

J is TRBJ2-3 and V is TRBV27; 15 nucleotides align to TRBD2. Trimming cost V 2 bases and J 6 bases; bases outside gene matches: 15. The CDR3 loop spans 20 amino acids. Per the germline V gene, CDR1 is MNHEY and CDR2 is SMNVEV (reference sequence). The CDR3 region is CASSLKGTSGRRWGRDTQYF. CDR3 nucleotide sequence: TGTGCCAGCAGTTTAAAAGGGACTAGCGGGAGGCGGTGGGGACGGGATACGCAGTATTTT.

This clone was observed a handful of times. Here the CDR3 reads CASTGGLGGNTIYF. The CDR3 DNA sequence: TGTGCCAGCACTGGGGGCTTAGGAGGAAACACCATATATTTT. The rearrangement joins TRBV27 to TRBJ1-3; perhaps TRBD1 as D (6 bases). CDR3 length equals 14 residues. The germline gives CDR1 MNHEY, CDR2 SMNVEV (reference sequence). Trimming left V 7 bases short and J 4 bases short, with 14 bases between.

This clone showed up just a few times. The chain uses TRBV7-8 and TRBJ2-3; D is perhaps TRBD2 (6 bases). Germline loops: CDR1 SGHVS, CDR2 FQNEAQ. V was shortened by 5 bases and J by 1 base, with 16 bases between the two germline ends. This CDR3 is 16 amino acids long. This chain's CDR3 is CASSPFGGKGTDTQYF. The DNA for the CDR3 is TGTGCCAGCAGCCCTTTTGGCGGGAAGGGCACAGATACGCAGTATTTT.

The chain carries TRBV25-1 and TRBJ1-3; the D gene is possibly TRBD1 (6 bases). V gave up 8 bases and J gave up 4 bases, with 21 bases separating them. In germline, CDR1 is MGHDK, CDR2 SYGVNS. The CDR3 runs to 16 residues. CDR3 sequence reads: CASGTTARGSGNTIYF. The CDR3 coding sequence is TGTGCCAGCGGGACGACAGCCAGGGGTTCCGGAAACACCATATATTTT.

This clone came up a few times. V gene TRBV28 combines with J gene TRBJ2-2, with 8 bases identical to TRBD2. V shed 8 bases and J 6 bases; nucleotides not matched to a gene: 8. The CDR3 is 14 amino acids. The germline V gene encodes CDR1 MDHEN and CDR2 SYDVKM. The CDR3 here is CASGQAGVAGELFF. In nucleotides, the CDR3 is TGTGCCAGCGGCCAAGCGGGAGTTGCCGGGGAGCTGTTTTTT.

This chain connects TRBV7-2 to TRBJ2-7; D may be TRBD1 (6 bases). The CDR3 length is 15 residues. The germline V gene encodes CDR1 SGHTA and CDR2 FQGNSA. The V and J ends lost 5 bases and 6 bases respectively, with 20 bases between them. CDR3 nucleotides: TGTGCCAGCAGCCGCGGACAGTCCAGGGCCCTCGAGCAGTACTTC. Its protein product is CASSRGQSRALEQYF.

This clone is labeled medium-sized. The CDR3 reads CASSLTGQVAGNTIYF. The CDR3 DNA sequence: TGTGCCAGCAGCCTGACTGGACAGGTTGCTGGAAACACCATATATTTT. This rearrangement joins TRBV4-2 to TRBJ1-3; 7 nucleotides align to TRBD1. Germline V CDR1 and CDR2: LGHNA, YNFKEQ. The CDR3 spans 16 residues. Trimming removed 4 bases from V and 2 bases from J; junction bases left unmatched: 8.

The chain uses TRBV7-2 and TRBJ2-1; 8 bases match TRBD2. V shed 1 base, J shed 7 bases, and the junction held 6 bases outside the gene matches. CDR1 and CDR2 from the germline V gene are SGHTA and FQGNSA. The CDR3 covers 15 residues. The CDR3 region is CASSLVGRVANEQFF. The CDR3 nucleotides are TGTGCCAGCAGCTTAGTCGGGAGGGTAGCGAATGAGCAGTTCTTC.

This clone has a single count. The V call is TRBV11-2, the J call TRBJ2-7; tentatively, D is TRBD2 (6 bases). The CDR3 runs to 13 residues. Germline V gene sequence: CDR1 SGHAT, CDR2 FQNNGV. The ends were cut back, 4 bases at V and 7 bases at J, with 14 bases in the middle. CDR3 protein: CASSWGDAQEQYF. The CDR3 DNA sequence: TGTGCCAGCAGCTGGGGGGACGCTCAAGAGCAGTACTTC.

This rearrangement joins TRBV27 to TRBJ2-2; 7 nucleotides line up with TRBD2. V lost 0 bases, J lost 4 bases, and 5 bases stayed unmatched. CDR3 length: 16 amino acids. CDR1 MNHEY and CDR2 SMNVEV come from the germline V gene (reference sequence). The CDR3, as DNA: TGTGCCAGCAGTTTATCCCTGCGGGAGACCACCGGGGAGCTGTTTTTT. It translates to CASSLSLRETTGELFF.

The V gene is TRBV6-5, the J gene TRBJ1-1; D gene uncertain. The germline V gene encodes CDR1 MNHEY and CDR2 SVGAGI. The V end was cut by 6 bases, the J end by 3 bases, with 11 bases between. CDR3 length: 13 amino acids. The CDR3 DNA is TGTGCCAGCAGGTCAGAGGGTGACACTGAAGCTTTCTTT. Translated, it gives CASRSEGDTEAFF.

V and J are TRBV5-1 and TRBJ2-1, with a weak D call TRBD2 (5 bases). Trimming removed 0 bases at V and 4 bases at J, with 17 bases between. Germline V lookup: CDR1 SGHRS, CDR2 YFSETQ. This CDR3 spans 17 amino acids. The CDR3, as DNA: TGCGCCAGCAGCTTGGGGTCCCTTCTGGCGGGTTACAATGAGCAGTTCTTC. Amino acid sequence: CASSLGSLLAGYNEQFF.

The chain links TRBV4-1 to TRBJ2-7, with 10 bases matching TRBD1. CDR3 length equals 14 residues. After removal of 7 bases from V and 5 bases from J, the junction contained 8 bases not matched to a gene. Per the germline V gene, CDR1 is MGHRA and CDR2 is YSYEKL. CDR3 residues: CASTPPGQGHEQYF. CDR3 nucleotides: TGCGCCAGCACCCCACCGGGACAGGGGCACGAGCAGTACTTC.